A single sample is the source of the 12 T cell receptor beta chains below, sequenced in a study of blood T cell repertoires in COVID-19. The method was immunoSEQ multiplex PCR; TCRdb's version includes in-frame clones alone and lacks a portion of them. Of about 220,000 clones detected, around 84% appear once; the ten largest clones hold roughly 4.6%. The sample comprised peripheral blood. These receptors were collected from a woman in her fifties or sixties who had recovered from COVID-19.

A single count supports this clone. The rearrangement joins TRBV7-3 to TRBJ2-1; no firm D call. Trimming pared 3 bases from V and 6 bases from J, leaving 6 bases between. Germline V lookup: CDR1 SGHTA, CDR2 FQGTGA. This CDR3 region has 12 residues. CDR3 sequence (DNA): TGTGCCAGCAGCTTCTCTTTCAATGAGCAGTTCTTC. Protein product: CASSFSFNEQFF.

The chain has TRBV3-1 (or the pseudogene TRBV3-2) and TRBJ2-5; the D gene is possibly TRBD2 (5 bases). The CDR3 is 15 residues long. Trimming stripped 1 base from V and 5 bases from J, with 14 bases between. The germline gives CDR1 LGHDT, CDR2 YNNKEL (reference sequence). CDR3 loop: CASSQGLRVEETQYF. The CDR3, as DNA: TGTGCCAGCAGCCAAGGGTTGAGGGTGGAGGAGACCCAGTACTTC.

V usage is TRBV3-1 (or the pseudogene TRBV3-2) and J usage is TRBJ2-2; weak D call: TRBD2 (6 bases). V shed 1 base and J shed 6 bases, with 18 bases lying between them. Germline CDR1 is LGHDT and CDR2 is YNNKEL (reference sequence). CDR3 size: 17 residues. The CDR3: CASSQASAGTRAGELFF. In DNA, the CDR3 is TGTGCCAGCAGCCAAGCGTCCGCCGGGACTCGGGCCGGGGAGCTGTTTTTT.

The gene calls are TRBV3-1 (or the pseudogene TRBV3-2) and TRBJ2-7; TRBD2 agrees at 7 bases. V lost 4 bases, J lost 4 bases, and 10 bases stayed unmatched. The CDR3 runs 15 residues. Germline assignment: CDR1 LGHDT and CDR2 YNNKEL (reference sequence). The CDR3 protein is CASSPAWGGPYEQYF. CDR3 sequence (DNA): TGTGCCAGCAGCCCGGCTTGGGGGGGACCATACGAGCAGTACTTC.

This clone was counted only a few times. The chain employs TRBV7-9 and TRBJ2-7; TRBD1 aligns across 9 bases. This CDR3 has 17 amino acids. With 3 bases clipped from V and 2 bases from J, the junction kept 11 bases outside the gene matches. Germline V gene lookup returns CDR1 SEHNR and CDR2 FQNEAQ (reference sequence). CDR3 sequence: CASSFYYRDRVTYEQYF. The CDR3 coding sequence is TGTGCCAGCAGCTTTTACTACCGGGACAGGGTTACCTACGAGCAGTACTTC.

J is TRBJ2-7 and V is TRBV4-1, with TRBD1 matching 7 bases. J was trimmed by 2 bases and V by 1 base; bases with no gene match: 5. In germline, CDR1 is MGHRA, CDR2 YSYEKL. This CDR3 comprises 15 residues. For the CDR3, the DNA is TGCGCCAGCAGCCAAGGCACAGGGGACCCCTACGAGCAGTACTTC. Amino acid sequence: CASSQGTGDPYEQYF.

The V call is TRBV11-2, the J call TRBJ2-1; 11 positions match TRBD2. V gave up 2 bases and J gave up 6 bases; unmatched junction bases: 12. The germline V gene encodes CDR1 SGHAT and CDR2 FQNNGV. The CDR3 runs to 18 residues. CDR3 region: CASSLINLFGLAGNEQFF. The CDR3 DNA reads TGTGCCAGCAGCTTAATAAATCTTTTTGGACTAGCGGGCAATGAGCAGTTCTTC.

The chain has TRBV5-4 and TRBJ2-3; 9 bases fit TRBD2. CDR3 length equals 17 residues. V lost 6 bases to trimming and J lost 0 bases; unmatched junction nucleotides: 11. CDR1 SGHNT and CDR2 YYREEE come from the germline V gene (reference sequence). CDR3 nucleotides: TGTGCCAGCACCCCGGGCAGCGGGGGGTTTAGCACAGATACGCAGTATTTT. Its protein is CASTPGSGGFSTDTQYF.

The DNA of the CDR3 is TGTGCCAGCAGCCGACTGGCCCGCCAGGGTATGAACACTGAAGCTTTCTTT. Protein product: CASSRLARQGMNTEAFF. The chain is built from TRBV3-1 (or the pseudogene TRBV3-2) and TRBJ1-1; D may be TRBD1 (5 bases). Germline lookup yields CDR1 LGHDT and CDR2 YNNKEL (reference sequence). CDR3 length: 17 residues. V lost 4 bases and J 0 bases, leaving 18 bases between the germline ends.

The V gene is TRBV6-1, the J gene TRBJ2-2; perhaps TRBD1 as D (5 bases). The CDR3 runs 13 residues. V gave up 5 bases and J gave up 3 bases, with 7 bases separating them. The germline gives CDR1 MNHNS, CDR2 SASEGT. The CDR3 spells CASSLRDTGELFF. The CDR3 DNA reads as TGTGCCAGCAGTCTCAGGGACACCGGGGAGCTGTTTTTT.

CDR3 DNA sequence: TGCGCCAGCAGCCAACCGGACCGGGACAGGGGAAATGGCTACACCTTC. This sequence encodes CASSQPDRDRGNGYTF. This chain connects TRBV4-1 to TRBJ1-2; TRBD1 aligns across 10 bases. The junction had 9 bases not matched to a gene; V was cut back by 2 bases and J by 6 bases. The germline V gene has CDR1 MGHRA and CDR2 YSYEKL. This CDR3 is built from 16 residues.

CDR3 sequence reads: CASSRISRTAYGYTF. The CDR3 nucleotides are TGTGCCAGCAGCCGCATCAGTAGGACAGCCTATGGCTACACCTTC. This chain connects TRBV7-2 to TRBJ1-2; TRBD1 might be the D (6 bases). Germline-derived CDR1 and CDR2 are SGHTA and FQGNSA. Between the trimmed V and J ends, which lost 5 bases and 4 bases, there was a span of 17 bases. This CDR3 has 15 amino acids.